Sequencing of this TCR beta chain was carried out in a study of blood T cell repertoires in COVID-19. Whole-study context: Some COVID-19 samples were acute and others convalescent; all came from the United States, Italy and Spain. PBMCs, B-cell-depleted T cells, or T cells provided the cDNA or gDNA that made up the material.

The germline V gene has CDR1 SGHTA and CDR2 FQGNSA. The CDR3 covers 14 residues. V was trimmed by 1 base and J by 5 bases, leaving 11 bases between them. Seattle researchers signed up patients amid active infection and tracked them longitudinally. As processed by the authors: Estimation of nucleated cell counts relied on the amplification of reference gene primers. Clones were read by immunoSEQ multiplex PCR, and TCRdb kept only the in-frame ones, dropping some. V, J and clone size are those of that table, while D and trimming were read from the DNA. The sample has more than 150,000 clones; around nine tenths are singletons.

The chain couples TRBV7-2 to TRBJ2-5, with D possibly being TRBD2 (5 bases). The receptor was derived from a man aged 60 to 69 with COVID-19, enrolled during active disease. Sequenced material: peripheral blood. Written as DNA, the CDR3 is TGTGCCAGCAGCTTAGGTCTAGCCGGGGAGACCCAGTACTTC. Translated, it gives CASSLGLAGETQYF. Full variable domain (missing parts from reference TRBV7-2 and TRBJ2-5): GAGVSQSPSNKVTEKGKDVELRCDPISGHTALYWYRQSLGQGLEFLIYFQGNSAPDKSGLPSDRFSAERTGGSVSTLTIQRTQQEDSAVYLCASSLGLAGETQYFGPGTRLLVL.